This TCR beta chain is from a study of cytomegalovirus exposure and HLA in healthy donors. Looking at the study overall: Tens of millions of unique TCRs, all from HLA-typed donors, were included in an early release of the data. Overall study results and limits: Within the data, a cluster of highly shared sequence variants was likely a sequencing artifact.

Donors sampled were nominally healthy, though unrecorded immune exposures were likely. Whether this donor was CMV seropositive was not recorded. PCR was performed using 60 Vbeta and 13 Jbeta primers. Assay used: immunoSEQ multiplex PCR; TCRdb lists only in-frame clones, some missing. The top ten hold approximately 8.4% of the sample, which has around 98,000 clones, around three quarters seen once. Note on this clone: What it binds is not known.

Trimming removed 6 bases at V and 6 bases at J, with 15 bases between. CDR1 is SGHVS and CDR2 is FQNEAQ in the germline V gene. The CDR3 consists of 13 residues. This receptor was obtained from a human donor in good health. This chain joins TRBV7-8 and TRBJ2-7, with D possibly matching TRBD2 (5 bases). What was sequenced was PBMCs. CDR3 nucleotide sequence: TGTGCCAGCAGACCAGAGGGCCGGGGCGAGCAGTACTTC. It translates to CASRPEGRGEQYF.